A single sample is the source of the 13 T cell receptor beta chains below, sequenced in a study of blood T cell repertoires in COVID-19. The protocol was immunoSEQ multiplex PCR, while the TCRdb copy is restricted to in-frame clones and leaves out a portion. The table lists more than 100,000 clones, roughly 84% of them singletons. Sequenced: peripheral blood. The source is a man between 60 and 70 years old with acute or convalescent COVID-19.

CDR3 sequence (DNA): TGTGCCAGCAGTCCCGGGACAGGGGTCGAGCAGTACTTC. It translates to CASSPGTGVEQYF. This chain connects TRBV27 to TRBJ2-7, with 10 bases matching TRBD1. V shed 5 bases, J shed 6 bases, and the junction held 4 bases outside the gene matches. CDR3 length: 13 residues. Germline CDR1 is MNHEY and CDR2 is SMNVEV (reference sequence).

The chain uses TRBV9 and TRBJ2-5; TRBD2 aligns across 10 bases. Germline CDR1 SGDLS, CDR2 YYNGEE. V lost 3 bases, J lost 0 bases, and 5 bases stayed unmatched. The CDR3 is 16 residues long. The CDR3: CASSAGLAEYQETQYF. CDR3 DNA: TGTGCCAGCAGCGCCGGACTAGCGGAGTACCAAGAGACCCAGTACTTC.

The chain has TRBV2 and TRBJ2-2; 7 bases match TRBD2. Trimming removed 4 bases from V and 3 bases from J; junction bases left unmatched: 8. The CDR3 has 16 amino acids. Per germline, CDR1 SNHLY and CDR2 FYNNEI. In DNA, the CDR3 is TGTGCCAGCAGTGTTGGAGCGGGGTGGGACACCGGGGAGCTGTTTTTT. Its protein is CASSVGAGWDTGELFF.

Only a few counts were recorded for this clone. The CDR3 region has the DNA TGTGCCAGCAGCTTGGACAGGGTTGTCACTGAAGCTTTCTTT. It is translated as CASSLDRVVTEAFF. The J gene is TRBJ1-1, the V gene TRBV5-4; a weak D match, TRBD1 (6 bases). The ends were cut back, 0 bases at V and 4 bases at J, with 10 bases in the middle. CDR3 size: 14 residues. The germline CDR1 and CDR2 sequences are SGHNT and YYREEE (reference sequence).

J is TRBJ1-2 and V is TRBV10-2; TRBD1 aligns across 7 bases. CDR3 size: 16 residues. After removal of 7 bases from V and 6 bases from J, the junction contained 17 bases not matched to a gene. The germline V gene encodes CDR1 WSHSY and CDR2 SAAADI. The CDR3 DNA reads TGCGCCAGCACTCGGGACAGTGAAAGGGCTGAGGATGGCTACACCTTC. Translated, it gives CASTRDSERAEDGYTF.

The sample holds a few counts of this clone. The rearrangement uses TRBV19 and TRBJ2-1; D may be TRBD1 (5 bases). The CDR3 extends over 14 amino acids. V dropped 5 bases and J dropped 7 bases, with 15 bases sitting between them. Germline loops: CDR1 LNHDA, CDR2 SQIVND (reference sequence). The CDR3 is CASSGASLGNEQFF. In DNA, the CDR3 is TGTGCCAGTAGTGGGGCCTCCCTGGGGAATGAGCAGTTCTTC. The full variable domain, with the rest looked up from reference TRBV19 and TRBJ2-1, is DGGITQSPKYLFRKEGQNVTLSCEQNLNHDAMYWYRQDPGQGLRLIYYSQIVNDFQKGDIAEGYSVSREKKESFPLTVTSAQKNPTAFYLCASSGASLGNEQFFGPGTRLTVL.

The genes are TRBV10-3 and TRBJ1-2; the match to TRBD1 covers 10 bases. With 10 bases clipped from V and 1 base from J, the junction kept 12 bases outside the gene matches. Germline V gene lookup returns CDR1 ENHRY and CDR2 SYGVKD. The CDR3 contains 16 residues. In DNA form, the CDR3 reads TGTGCCACGAGATTCACCGGGACAGGGGATAACTATGGCTACACCTTC. Its translation: CATRFTGTGDNYGYTF.

The rearrangement joins TRBV7-6 to TRBJ2-6; a weak D match, TRBD1 (6 bases). Germline CDR1 reads SGHVS; CDR2 reads FNYEAQ. The ends were cut back, 3 bases at V and 0 bases at J, with 15 bases in the middle. The length of the CDR3 is 18 residues. CDR3 residues: CASSFGGRGPSGANVLTF. In DNA, the CDR3 is TGTGCCAGCAGCTTTGGGGGCAGGGGCCCCTCTGGGGCCAACGTCCTGACTTTC.

The genes are TRBV5-1 and TRBJ2-2; TRBD2 agrees at 8 bases. Germline values: CDR1 SGHRS, CDR2 YFSETQ. CDR3 size: 16 residues. Losses at the gene ends were 4 bases for V and 1 base for J; bases not matched to a gene: 6. The CDR3 loop reads CASSTGLGENTGELFF. The CDR3 DNA reads as TGCGCCAGCAGCACGGGACTAGGGGAGAACACCGGGGAGCTGTTTTTT.

The gene calls are TRBV19 and TRBJ2-1; TRBD2 agrees at 12 bases. CDR1 and CDR2 from the germline V gene are LNHDA and SQIVND (reference sequence). The CDR3 is 15 amino acids. V shed 6 bases and J 4 bases; nucleotides not matched to a gene: 4. CDR3 sequence (DNA): TGTGCCAGTAGGACGACTAGCGGGGGATACAATGAGCAGTTCTTC. Translated, it gives CASRTTSGGYNEQFF.

This clone turned up a few times. This rearrangement joins TRBV6-1 to TRBJ2-7; TRBD1 might be the D (6 bases). Germline lookup yields CDR1 MNHNS and CDR2 SASEGT. V lost 1 base to trimming and J lost 3 bases, with 13 bases between them. The CDR3 totals 15 residues. This chain's CDR3 is CASSEEDSSFYEQYF. CDR3 nucleotides: TGTGCCAGCAGTGAAGAGGACAGCTCCTTCTACGAGCAGTACTTC.

The chain couples TRBV25-1 to TRBJ2-7, with D possibly matching TRBD1 (5 bases). The V end was cut by 6 bases, the J end by 4 bases, with 19 bases between. The CDR3 runs 15 residues. The germline gives CDR1 MGHDK, CDR2 SYGVNS. This CDR3 is CASSPPQGSMYEQYF. The CDR3 DNA sequence: TGTGCCAGCAGCCCGCCTCAGGGTTCCATGTACGAGCAGTACTTC.

This chain uses TRBV6-5 with TRBJ1-1; 11 nucleotides agree with TRBD1. With V trimmed by 6 bases and J by 4 bases, 7 bases remained unmatched. CDR3 size: 15 residues. CDR1 is MNHEY and CDR2 is SVGAGI in the germline V gene. The CDR3 here is CASRDRGPGGTEAFF. CDR3 nucleotides: TGTGCCAGCAGGGACAGGGGGCCAGGAGGCACTGAAGCTTTCTTT.